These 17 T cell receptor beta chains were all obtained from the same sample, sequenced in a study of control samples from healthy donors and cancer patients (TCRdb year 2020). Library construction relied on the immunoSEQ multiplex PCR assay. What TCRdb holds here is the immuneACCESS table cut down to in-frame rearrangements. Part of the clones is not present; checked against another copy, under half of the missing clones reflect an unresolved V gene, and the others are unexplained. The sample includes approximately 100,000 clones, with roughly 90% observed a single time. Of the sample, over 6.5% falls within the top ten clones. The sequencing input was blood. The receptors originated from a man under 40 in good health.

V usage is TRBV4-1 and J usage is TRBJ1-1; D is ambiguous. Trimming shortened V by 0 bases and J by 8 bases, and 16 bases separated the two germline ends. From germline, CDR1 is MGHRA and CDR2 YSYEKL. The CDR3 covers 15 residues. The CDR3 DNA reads TGCGCCAGCAGCCAAGAGACGATCATCGGTGGGGAAGCTTTCTTT. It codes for CASSQETIIGGEAFF.

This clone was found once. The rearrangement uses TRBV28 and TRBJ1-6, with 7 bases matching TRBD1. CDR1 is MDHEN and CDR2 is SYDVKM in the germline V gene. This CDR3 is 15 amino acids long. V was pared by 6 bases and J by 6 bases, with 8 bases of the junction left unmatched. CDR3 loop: CASSPPAGGNSPLHF. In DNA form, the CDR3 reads TGTGCCAGCAGCCCTCCGGCAGGGGGTAATTCACCCCTCCACTTT.

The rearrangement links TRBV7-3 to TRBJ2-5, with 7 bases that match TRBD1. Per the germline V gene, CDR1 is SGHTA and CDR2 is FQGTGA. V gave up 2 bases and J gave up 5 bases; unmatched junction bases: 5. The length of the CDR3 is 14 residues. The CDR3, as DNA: TGTGCCAGCAGCTTATCCCGGGACAGTGAGACCCAGTACTTC. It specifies CASSLSRDSETQYF.

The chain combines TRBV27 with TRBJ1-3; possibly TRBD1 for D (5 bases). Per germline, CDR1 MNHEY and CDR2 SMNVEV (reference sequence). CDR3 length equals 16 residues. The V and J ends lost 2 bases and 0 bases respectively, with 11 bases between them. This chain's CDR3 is CASSLHGDSSGNTIYF. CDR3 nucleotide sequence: TGTGCCAGCAGTTTACACGGGGACTCCTCTGGAAACACCATATATTTT.

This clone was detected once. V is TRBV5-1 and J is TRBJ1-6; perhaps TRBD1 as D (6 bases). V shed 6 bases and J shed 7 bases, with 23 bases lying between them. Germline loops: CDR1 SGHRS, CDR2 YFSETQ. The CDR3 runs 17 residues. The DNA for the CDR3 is TGCGCCAGCACCCCCGGTATGGTGGCAGGGGCCAATTCACCCCTCCACTTT. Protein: CASTPGMVAGANSPLHF.

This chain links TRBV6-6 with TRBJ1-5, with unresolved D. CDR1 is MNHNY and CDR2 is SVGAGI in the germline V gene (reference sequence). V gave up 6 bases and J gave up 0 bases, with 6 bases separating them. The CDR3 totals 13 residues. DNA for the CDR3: TGTGCCAGCAGGGTTTATAGCAATCAGCCCCAGCATTTT. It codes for CASRVYSNQPQHF.

CDR3 coding DNA: TGTGCCAGCAGCGGAAGCAGGGACACCGGGGAGCTGTTTTTT. It specifies CASSGSRDTGELFF. This sequence joins TRBV5-4 and TRBJ2-2; possible D gene TRBD1, 5 bases. V dropped 4 bases and J dropped 3 bases, with 10 bases sitting between them. CDR1 is SGHNT, CDR2 YYREEE, per germline (reference sequence). This CDR3 is 14 amino acids long.

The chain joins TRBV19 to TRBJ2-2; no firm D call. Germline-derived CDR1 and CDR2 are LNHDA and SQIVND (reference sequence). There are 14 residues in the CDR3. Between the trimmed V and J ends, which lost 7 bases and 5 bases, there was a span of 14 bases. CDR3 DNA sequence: TGTGCCAGTACCACACGCAAAGAGACCGGGGAGCTGTTTTTT. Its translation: CASTTRKETGELFF.

CDR3 in amino acids: CASIPTGFDGYTF. The CDR3 coding sequence is TGTGCCAGCATCCCAACAGGTTTCGATGGCTACACCTTC. The J gene is TRBJ1-2, the V gene TRBV6-5, with D maybe TRBD1 (5 bases). The V gene's germline CDR1 is MNHEY and CDR2 SVGAGI. This CDR3 is 13 amino acids long. V was trimmed by 7 bases and J by 6 bases, leaving 15 bases between them.

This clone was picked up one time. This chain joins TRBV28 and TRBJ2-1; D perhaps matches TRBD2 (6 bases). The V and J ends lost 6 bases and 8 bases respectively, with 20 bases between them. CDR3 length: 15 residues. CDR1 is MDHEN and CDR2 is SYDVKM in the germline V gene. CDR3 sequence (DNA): TGTGCCAGCAGCTACCTGGGACTTAAAGGCGATGAGCAGTTCTTC. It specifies CASSYLGLKGDEQFF.

CDR3 nucleotide sequence: TGTGCCAGCAGCCCGGACGTTGGCAACACCGGGGAGCTGTTTTTT. It yields the protein CASSPDVGNTGELFF. J is TRBJ2-2 and V is TRBV7-9; no clear D. The V end was cut by 5 bases, the J end by 2 bases, with 12 bases between. Germline CDR1 and CDR2: SEHNR and FQNEAQ (reference sequence). CDR3 length: 15 residues.

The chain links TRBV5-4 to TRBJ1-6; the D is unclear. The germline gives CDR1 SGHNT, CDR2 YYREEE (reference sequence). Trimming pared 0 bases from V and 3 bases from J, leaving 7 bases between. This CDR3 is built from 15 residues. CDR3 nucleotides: TGTGCCAGCAGCTTGGGCGCAGTCTATAATTCACCCCTCCACTTT. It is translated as CASSLGAVYNSPLHF. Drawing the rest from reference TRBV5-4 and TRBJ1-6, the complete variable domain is ETGVTQSPTHLIKTRGQQVTLRCSSQSGHNTVSWYQQALGQGPQFIFQYYREEENGRGNFPPRFSGLQFPNYSSELNVNALELDDSALYLCASSLGAVYNSPLHFGNGTRLTVT.

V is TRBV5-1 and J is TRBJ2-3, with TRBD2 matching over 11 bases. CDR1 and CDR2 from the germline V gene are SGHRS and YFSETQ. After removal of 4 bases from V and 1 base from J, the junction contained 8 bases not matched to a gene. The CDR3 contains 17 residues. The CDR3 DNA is TGCGCCAGCAGCGCCCCTACTAGCGGGAGTGGCACAGATACGCAGTATTTT. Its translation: CASSAPTSGSGTDTQYF.

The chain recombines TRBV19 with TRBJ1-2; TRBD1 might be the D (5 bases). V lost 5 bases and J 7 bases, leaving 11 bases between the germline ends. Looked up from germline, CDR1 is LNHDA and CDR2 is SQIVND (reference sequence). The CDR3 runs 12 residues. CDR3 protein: CASSRDGLGYTF. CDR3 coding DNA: TGTGCCAGTAGTCGGGACGGACTTGGCTACACCTTC.

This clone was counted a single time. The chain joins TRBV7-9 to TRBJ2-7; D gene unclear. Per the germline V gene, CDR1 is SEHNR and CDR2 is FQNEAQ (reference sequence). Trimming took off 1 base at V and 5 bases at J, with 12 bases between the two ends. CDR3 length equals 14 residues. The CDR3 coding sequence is TGTGCCAGCAGCTTAGAGCGCCTAACAAACGAGCAGTACTTC. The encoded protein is CASSLERLTNEQYF.

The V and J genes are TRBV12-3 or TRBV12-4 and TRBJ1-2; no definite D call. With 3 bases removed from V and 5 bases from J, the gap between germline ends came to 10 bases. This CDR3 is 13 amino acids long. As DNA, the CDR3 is TGTGCCAGCAGTTTTGGAGGGTATTATGGCTACACCTTC. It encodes CASSFGGYYGYTF.

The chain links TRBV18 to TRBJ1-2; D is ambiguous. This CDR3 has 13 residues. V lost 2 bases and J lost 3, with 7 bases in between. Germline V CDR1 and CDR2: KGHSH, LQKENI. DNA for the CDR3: TGTGCCAGCTCACCAGACGGCTACTATGGCTACACCTTC. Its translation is CASSPDGYYGYTF.